The 9 T cell receptor beta chains below come from one sample, sequenced in a study of T cell changes during pregnancy in multiple sclerosis. TCRdb keeps only in-frame clones here, not all; method: immunoSEQ multiplex PCR. In the table there are approximately 42,000 clones, around four fifths of which are singletons. Specimen: CD4+ T cells from peripheral blood mononuclear cells, collected before pregnancy. Receptors originate from a female donor with multiple sclerosis, enrolled in a pregnancy study.

The rearrangement joins TRBV6-6 to TRBJ2-5; weak D call: TRBD2 (6 bases). Germline CDR1 and CDR2: MNHNY and SVGAGI (reference sequence). The CDR3 extends over 15 amino acids. V was clipped by 5 bases and J by 2 bases, with 15 bases between them. The CDR3 DNA follows: TGTGCCAGCAGTAACAGGAGGGGAGTTCAAGAGACCCAGTACTTC. Its protein is CASSNRRGVQETQYF.

V and J are TRBV19 and TRBJ1-5; 7 bases align to TRBD1. The CDR3 runs 14 residues. V was clipped by 7 bases and J by 9 bases; unmatched bases: 12. Per germline, CDR1 LNHDA and CDR2 SQIVND (reference sequence). CDR3 in DNA: TGTGCCAGTACCATGACAGGGCTTGATCGGCCCCAGCATTTT. Translated: CASTMTGLDRPQHF.

The V call is TRBV5-1, the J call TRBJ2-7; TRBD1 aligns across 9 bases. The trim removed 7 bases at V and 4 bases at J, leaving 9 bases unmatched. CDR1 is SGHRS, CDR2 YFSETQ, per germline. This CDR3 spans 14 amino acids. The CDR3 region has the DNA TGCGCCAGCCGACCGGGACAGGGACATTACGAGCAGTACTTC. Protein product: CASRPGQGHYEQYF.

V is TRBV19 and J is TRBJ2-2, with TRBD1 identical over 9 bases. Germline V lookup: CDR1 LNHDA, CDR2 SQIVND (reference sequence). This CDR3 is built from 14 residues. The V segment lost 5 bases and the J segment 4 bases; nucleotides outside the gene matches: 2. The CDR3 protein is CASSSTGGTGELFF. CDR3 nucleotide sequence: TGTGCCAGTAGTTCGACAGGGGGCACCGGGGAGCTGTTTTTT.

This chain links TRBV5-1 with TRBJ1-4; 7 bases are a match to TRBD1. Germline CDR1 and CDR2: SGHRS and YFSETQ. Trimming cost V 2 bases and J 7 bases; bases outside gene matches: 5. The CDR3 is 14 residues long. In DNA form, the CDR3 reads TGCGCCAGCAGCTTACTGACAGGGCGTGAAAAACTGTTTTTT. Its translation is CASSLLTGREKLFF.

V gene TRBV5-1 combines with J gene TRBJ1-1; a weak D match, TRBD1 (6 bases). V shed 4 bases and J shed 8 bases, with 15 bases lying between them. The germline CDR1 and CDR2 sequences are SGHRS and YFSETQ. CDR3 length: 13 residues. The chain's CDR3 is CASSARDRSEAFF. In DNA, the CDR3 is TGCGCCAGCAGCGCCAGAGACAGGTCGGAAGCTTTCTTT.

The rearrangement links TRBV18 to TRBJ2-1; 12 bases are shared with TRBD2. V was clipped by 1 base and J by 0 bases; unmatched bases: 4. The CDR3 contains 18 residues. Per germline, CDR1 KGHSH and CDR2 LQKENI. The chain's CDR3 is CASSPLSSGGGSYNEQFF. Written as DNA, the CDR3 is TGTGCCAGCTCACCACTATCTAGCGGGGGGGGCTCCTACAATGAGCAGTTCTTC. Looking up the rest from reference TRBV18 and TRBJ2-1 gives the full variable domain: NAGVMQNPRHLVRRRGQEARLRCSPMKGHSHVYWYRQLPEEGLKFMVYLQKENIIDESGMPKERFSAEFPKEGPSILRIQQVVRGDSAAYFCASSPLSSGGGSYNEQFFGPGTRLTVL.

The count of this clone is one. The chain recombines TRBV6-1 with TRBJ1-5; D is ambiguous. CDR1 MNHNS and CDR2 SASEGT come from the germline V gene. CDR3 size: 13 residues. V was shortened by 3 bases and J by 0 bases, with 3 bases between the two germline ends. This CDR3 is CASSDNSNQPQHF. The CDR3 nucleotides are TGTGCCAGCAGTGATAATAGCAATCAGCCCCAGCATTTT.

The chain joins TRBV4-3 to TRBJ2-5; 13 positions agree with TRBD2. CDR3 length: 17 residues. Germline V gene sequence: CDR1 LGHNA, CDR2 YSLEER. Trimming at V came to 1 base and at J to 3 bases, leaving 5 bases not matched to a gene. The CDR3 DNA sequence: TGCGCCAGCAGCCAAGGACTCGGACTAGCGGGAGAAGAGACCCAGTACTTC. Translated: CASSQGLGLAGEETQYF.